The sequence of this T cell receptor (beta chain) was determined in a study of blood T cell repertoires in COVID-19. In the study overall: Collection of acute and convalescent COVID-19 samples took place in the United States, Italy and Spain. PBMCs, B-cell-depleted T cells, or T cells were the source of the cDNA or gDNA that made up the material.

Only in-frame clones appear in the TCRdb table, and some are missing; sequencing was by immunoSEQ multiplex PCR. The data show 140,000 to 150,000 clones, approximately 73% seen once. The J segment lost 3 bases and the V segment lost 2 bases, leaving 6 bases of the junction unmatched. The CDR3 covers 16 residues. Per germline, CDR1 KGHDR and CDR2 SFDVKD. This TCR derives from a man aged 55 to 70 with acute or convalescent COVID-19. The rearrangement joins TRBV24-1 to TRBJ2-1; the match to TRBD1 covers 7 bases. Sequenced input: peripheral blood. The CDR3, as DNA: TGTGCCACCAGTGATTCAAGAGGGGGCTTCTACAATGAGCAGTTCTTC. Residues: CATSDSRGGFYNEQFF.